This T cell receptor beta chain was sequenced during a study of Ad26.COV2.S vaccination and SARS-CoV-2 variants. Across the whole study: Into the muscle, Ad26.COV2.S was dosed once or twice, 56 days apart.

Treatment denoted: approximately 18 received Ad26.COV2.S at low or high dose, single or two shots; about 5 received placebo; per-sample allocation not given. Samples came from day 63 after the first vaccine or placebo injection. Turning to this clone: Its target is not known.

V lost 1 base and J 6 bases, leaving 14 bases between the germline ends. Germline loops: CDR1 SGHTA, CDR2 FQGNSA. CDR3 length: 15 residues. Here immunoSEQ multiplex PCR was the method, and the copy in TCRdb shows in-frame clones only, minus some. The sample carries around 450,000 clones, around 91% recorded once. Findings of the study overall: Similar non-spike TCR breadth was observed in recipients of vaccine and of placebo.

Material: peripheral blood, obtained in a trial of Ad26.COV2.S vaccine versus placebo. The TCR comes from a person between 18 and 65 years old who received the Ad26.COV2.S COVID-19 vaccine or a placebo. The chain carries TRBV7-2 and TRBJ2-3; D is possibly TRBD2 (6 bases). The CDR3, as DNA: TGTGCCAGCAGCTTAGTAACGGGAGTGCTGGATACGCAGTATTTT. As protein: CASSLVTGVLDTQYF.